These T cell receptor beta chains were read from a single sample in a study of blood T cell repertoires in COVID-19. Data came from immunoSEQ multiplex PCR; TCRdb stores just in-frame clones and leaves some out. Of approximately 110,000 clones in the sample, 69% were seen once. Input material: peripheral blood. These receptors came from a man older than 75 with acute or convalescent COVID-19. Both conserved end residues are part of each CDR3. Each record gives: CDR3 length, D gene, J gene, V gene, clone size, CDR3 protein, CDR3 DNA. The D gene is left open where the match is weak. For some rows the clone size is stated as once, few or many, or as a class when expanded; others skip it.

CDR3 length: 16
D gene: TRBD1
J gene: TRBJ2-7
V gene: TRBV28
clone size: few
CDR3 protein: CASSLLPGQGSYEQYF
CDR3 DNA: TGTGCCAGCAGTTTACTTCCGGGACAGGGGTCTTACGAGCAGTACTTC

CDR3 length: 17
D gene: TRBD1
J gene: TRBJ2-2
V gene: TRBV7-8
clone size: NA
CDR3 protein: CASSLAQGRLTGGELFF
CDR3 DNA: TGTGCCAGCAGCTTGGCACAGGGGCGGCTAACCGGCGGGGAGCTGTTTTTT

CDR3 length: 16
D gene: TRBD2
J gene: TRBJ2-1
V gene: TRBV9
clone size: NA
CDR3 protein: CASSVGSGSKGNEQFF
CDR3 DNA: TGTGCCAGCAGCGTAGGTAGCGGGAGCAAAGGCAATGAGCAGTTCTTC

CDR3 length: 12
D gene: NA
J gene: TRBJ2-1
V gene: TRBV25-1
clone size: NA
CDR3 protein: CASLGFPNEQFF
CDR3 DNA: TGTGCCAGCCTCGGGTTCCCGAATGAGCAGTTCTTC

CDR3 length: 15
D gene: NA
J gene: TRBJ1-4
V gene: TRBV11-2
clone size: NA
CDR3 protein: CASSLLETSNEKLFF
CDR3 DNA: TGTGCCAGCAGCCTCCTGGAGACCTCGAATGAAAAACTGTTTTTT

CDR3 length: 14
D gene: NA
J gene: TRBJ1-1
V gene: TRBV6-5
clone size: NA
CDR3 protein: CASSLGLPNTEAFF
CDR3 DNA: TGTGCCAGCAGTCTGGGACTCCCGAACACTGAAGCTTTCTTT

CDR3 length: 13
D gene: NA
J gene: TRBJ2-5
V gene: TRBV20-1
clone size: few
CDR3 protein: CSASAVVAETQYF
CDR3 DNA: TGCAGTGCTAGTGCTGTGGTTGCGGAGACCCAGTACTTC

CDR3 length: 15
D gene: NA
J gene: TRBJ1-3
V gene: TRBV30
clone size: NA
CDR3 protein: CAWSLRTYSGNTIYF
CDR3 DNA: TGTGCCTGGAGTCTCAGGACATACTCTGGAAACACCATATATTTT

CDR3 length: 15
D gene: NA
J gene: TRBJ2-7
V gene: TRBV4-1
clone size: NA
CDR3 protein: CASSQEGTLFYEQYF
CDR3 DNA: TGCGCCAGCAGCCAGGAAGGGACACTATTTTACGAGCAGTACTTC

CDR3 length: 15
D gene: TRBD1
J gene: TRBJ2-2
V gene: TRBV12-5
clone size: few
CDR3 protein: CASGLETGGGGELFF
CDR3 DNA: TGTGCTAGTGGTTTGGAGACAGGGGGAGGCGGGGAGCTGTTTTTT

CDR3 length: 15
D gene: NA
J gene: TRBJ1-1
V gene: TRBV3-1/TRBV3-2
clone size: NA
CDR3 protein: CASSQVRGVNTEAFF
CDR3 DNA: TGTGCCAGCAGCCAAGTCCGGGGAGTGAACACTGAAGCTTTCTTT

CDR3 length: 13
D gene: NA
J gene: TRBJ2-2
V gene: TRBV28
clone size: NA
CDR3 protein: CASSLVETGELFF
CDR3 DNA: TGTGCCAGCAGTTTGGTGGAGACCGGGGAGCTGTTTTTT

CDR3 length: 14
D gene: TRBD1
J gene: TRBJ2-5
V gene: TRBV6-2/TRBV6-3
clone size: NA
CDR3 protein: CASSYRTGLQTQYF
CDR3 DNA: TGTGCCAGCAGTTACCGGACAGGGTTGCAGACCCAGTACTTC

CDR3 length: 13
D gene: TRBD2
J gene: TRBJ2-7
V gene: TRBV29-1
clone size: few
CDR3 protein: CSVGGAGGYEQYF
CDR3 DNA: TGCAGCGTTGGGGGAGCGGGAGGCTACGAGCAGTACTTC

CDR3 length: 15
D gene: TRBD1
J gene: TRBJ2-1
V gene: TRBV19
clone size: NA
CDR3 protein: CASIGGNRGYNEQFF
CDR3 DNA: TGTGCCAGTATAGGGGGTAACAGGGGTTACAATGAGCAGTTCTTC

CDR3 length: 15
D gene: TRBD2
J gene: TRBJ2-3
V gene: TRBV5-1
clone size: NA
CDR3 protein: CASSPETSGTDTQYF
CDR3 DNA: TGCGCCAGCAGCCCCGAGACTAGCGGCACAGATACGCAGTATTTT

CDR3 length: 15
D gene: TRBD2
J gene: TRBJ2-1
V gene: TRBV2
clone size: many
CDR3 protein: CASSVDSGRNNEQFF
CDR3 DNA: TGTGCCAGCAGTGTGGATAGCGGGAGGAACAATGAGCAGTTCTTC

CDR3 length: 11
D gene: NA
J gene: TRBJ2-7
V gene: TRBV5-1
clone size: few
CDR3 protein: CASKTGYEQYF
CDR3 DNA: TGCGCCAGCAAGACAGGCTACGAGCAGTACTTC

CDR3 length: 16
D gene: NA
J gene: TRBJ1-5
V gene: TRBV6-2/TRBV6-3
clone size: NA
CDR3 protein: CASSSPMRAFYQPQHF
CDR3 DNA: TGTGCCAGCAGCTCCCCCATGCGGGCCTTCTATCAGCCCCAGCATTTT

CDR3 length: 15
D gene: NA
J gene: TRBJ1-6
V gene: TRBV28
clone size: NA
CDR3 protein: CASNSRDTDNSPLHF
CDR3 DNA: TGTGCCAGCAACAGCCGGGACACAGATAATTCACCCCTCCACTTT

CDR3 length: 15
D gene: TRBD2
J gene: TRBJ2-1
V gene: TRBV7-2
clone size: many
CDR3 protein: CASSAGLAGHNEQFF
CDR3 DNA: TGTGCCAGCAGCGCGGGACTAGCGGGCCACAATGAGCAGTTCTTC

CDR3 length: 18
D gene: NA
J gene: TRBJ2-1
V gene: TRBV7-2
clone size: NA
CDR3 protein: CASSQGQGRVAGVNEQFF
CDR3 DNA: TGTGCCAGCAGCCAGGGACAGGGGAGGGTAGCGGGGGTCAATGAGCAGTTCTTC

CDR3 length: 15
D gene: NA
J gene: TRBJ2-7
V gene: TRBV28
clone size: NA
CDR3 protein: CASSPSEGAVYEQYF
CDR3 DNA: TGTGCCAGCAGCCCCTCAGAAGGGGCGGTCTACGAGCAGTACTTC

CDR3 length: 14
D gene: NA
J gene: TRBJ1-6
V gene: TRBV5-6
clone size: many
CDR3 protein: CASSFPLSNSPLHF
CDR3 DNA: TGTGCCAGCAGCTTTCCTCTATCTAATTCACCCCTCCACTTT

CDR3 length: 17
D gene: TRBD1
J gene: TRBJ1-1
V gene: TRBV4-2
clone size: NA
CDR3 protein: CASSVEGQLYLNTEAFF
CDR3 DNA: TGTGCCAGCAGCGTAGAGGGACAGCTTTACTTGAACACTGAAGCTTTCTTT

CDR3 length: 16
D gene: NA
J gene: TRBJ2-7
V gene: TRBV3-1/TRBV3-2
clone size: few
CDR3 protein: CASSRMGSDGAYEQYF
CDR3 DNA: TGTGCCAGCAGCCGAATGGGGTCGGACGGGGCCTACGAGCAGTACTTC

CDR3 length: 14
D gene: NA
J gene: TRBJ1-4
V gene: TRBV6-5
clone size: NA
CDR3 protein: CASSYSRGNEKLFF
CDR3 DNA: TGTGCCAGCAGTTACTCGAGAGGGAATGAAAAACTGTTTTTT

CDR3 length: 17
D gene: NA
J gene: TRBJ2-3
V gene: TRBV7-8
clone size: NA
CDR3 protein: CASSSQGWTARADTQYF
CDR3 DNA: TGTGCCAGCAGCTCGCAGGGATGGACGGCTCGGGCAGATACGCAGTATTTT

CDR3 length: 13
D gene: NA
J gene: TRBJ1-1
V gene: TRBV6-2/TRBV6-3
clone size: NA
CDR3 protein: CASSDPGQSEAFF
CDR3 DNA: TGTGCCAGCAGTGACCCCGGACAGAGTGAAGCTTTCTTT